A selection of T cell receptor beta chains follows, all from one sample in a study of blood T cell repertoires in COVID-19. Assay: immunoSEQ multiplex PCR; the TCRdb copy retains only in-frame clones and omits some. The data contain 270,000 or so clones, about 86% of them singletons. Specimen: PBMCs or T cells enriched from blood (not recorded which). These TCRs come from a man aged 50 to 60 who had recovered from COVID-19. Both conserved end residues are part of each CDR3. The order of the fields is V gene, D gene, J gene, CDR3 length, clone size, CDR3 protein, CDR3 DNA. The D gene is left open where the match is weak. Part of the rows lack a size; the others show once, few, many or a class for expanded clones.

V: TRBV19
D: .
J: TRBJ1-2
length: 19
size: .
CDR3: CASSTNGIGGSGAFYGYTF
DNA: TGTGCCAGTAGTACCAATGGAATCGGGGGGTCAGGGGCTTTCTATGGCTACACCTTC

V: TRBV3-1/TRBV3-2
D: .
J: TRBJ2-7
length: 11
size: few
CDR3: CASSTAYEQYF
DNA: TGTGCCAGCAGCACAGCTTACGAGCAGTACTTC

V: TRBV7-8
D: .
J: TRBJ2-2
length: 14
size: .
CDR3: CATLDTANTGELFF
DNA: TGTGCCACCTTGGACACTGCGAACACCGGGGAGCTGTTTTTT

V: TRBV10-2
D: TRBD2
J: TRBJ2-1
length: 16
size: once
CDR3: CASRGREAGAYNEQFF
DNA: TGCGCCAGCAGGGGACGGGAAGCGGGGGCCTACAATGAGCAGTTCTTC

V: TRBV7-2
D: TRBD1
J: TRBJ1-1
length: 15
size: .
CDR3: CASSPFEGAIREAFF
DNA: TGTGCCAGCAGCCCTTTTGAGGGGGCTATACGTGAAGCTTTCTTT

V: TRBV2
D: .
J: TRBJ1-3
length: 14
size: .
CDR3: CASSAGHSGNTIYF
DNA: TGTGCCAGCAGCGCAGGACACTCTGGAAACACCATATATTTT

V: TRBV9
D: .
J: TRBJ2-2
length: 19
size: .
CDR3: CASSPPLLPGDRVTGELFF
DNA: TGTGCCAGCAGCCCCCCCCTCCTCCCAGGGGATAGGGTCACCGGGGAGCTGTTTTTT

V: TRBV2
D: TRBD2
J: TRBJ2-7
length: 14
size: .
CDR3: CASRGGLAGEEQYF
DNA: TGTGCCAGCAGAGGTGGACTAGCGGGGGAAGAGCAGTACTTC

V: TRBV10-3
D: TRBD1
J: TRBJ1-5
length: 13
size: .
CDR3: CATQDRENQPQHF
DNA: TGTGCCACCCAGGACAGGGAAAATCAGCCCCAGCATTTT

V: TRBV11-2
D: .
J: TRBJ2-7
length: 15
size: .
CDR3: CASSSPGGFSYEQYF
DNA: TGTGCCAGCAGCTCACCGGGGGGCTTTTCCTACGAGCAGTACTTC

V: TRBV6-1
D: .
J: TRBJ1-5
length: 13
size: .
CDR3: CASSEGQNQPQHF
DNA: TGTGCCAGCAGTGAAGGACAGAATCAGCCCCAGCATTTT

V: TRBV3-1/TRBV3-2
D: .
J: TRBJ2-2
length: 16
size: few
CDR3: CASSPTGRRGTGELFF
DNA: TGTGCCAGCAGCCCCACAGGCAGGCGGGGCACCGGGGAGCTGTTTTTT

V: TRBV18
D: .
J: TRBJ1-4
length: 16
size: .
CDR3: CASSPPHAVFNEKLFF
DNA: TGTGCCAGCTCACCACCGCATGCGGTCTTTAATGAAAAACTGTTTTTT

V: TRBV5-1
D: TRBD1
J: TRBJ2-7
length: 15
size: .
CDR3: CASSPGQPGSYEQYF
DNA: TGCGCCAGCAGCCCGGGACAGCCAGGATCCTACGAGCAGTACTTC

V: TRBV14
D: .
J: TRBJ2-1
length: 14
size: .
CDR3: CASSRRSGYNEQFF
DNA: TGTGCCAGCAGCCGCAGAAGCGGATACAATGAGCAGTTCTTC

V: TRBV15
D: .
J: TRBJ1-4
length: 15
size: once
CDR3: CATSRDSGPRRKLFF
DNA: TGTGCCACCAGCAGAGATAGCGGGCCGAGGAGAAAACTGTTTTTT

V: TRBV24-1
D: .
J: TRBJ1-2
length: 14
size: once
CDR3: CATSDSAPHSGYTF
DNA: TGTGCCACCAGTGATTCAGCGCCACACTCTGGCTACACCTTC

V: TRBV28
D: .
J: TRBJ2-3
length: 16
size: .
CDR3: CASSLSLRGGTDTQYF
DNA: TGTGCCAGCAGTTTATCCCTCAGGGGAGGGACAGATACGCAGTATTTT

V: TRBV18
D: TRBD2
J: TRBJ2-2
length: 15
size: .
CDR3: CASSRGLADFGELFF
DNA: TGTGCCAGCTCAAGGGGACTAGCCGACTTCGGGGAGCTGTTTTTT

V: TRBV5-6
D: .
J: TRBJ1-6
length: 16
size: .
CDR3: CASSSVEYRSNSPLHF
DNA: TGTGCCAGCAGCTCCGTGGAGTATCGGAGTAATTCACCCCTCCACTTT

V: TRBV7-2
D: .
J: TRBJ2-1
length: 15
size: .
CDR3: CASSFAGPLGNEQFF
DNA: TGTGCCAGCAGCTTTGCAGGGCCTCTGGGGAATGAGCAGTTCTTC

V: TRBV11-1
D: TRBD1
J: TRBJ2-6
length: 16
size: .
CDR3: CASSDGQGSGANVLTF
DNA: TGTGCCAGCAGCGACGGACAGGGGTCTGGGGCCAACGTCCTGACTTTC

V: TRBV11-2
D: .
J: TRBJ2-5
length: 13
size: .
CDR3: CASSRGRMETQYF
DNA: TGTGCCAGCAGCCGCGGTAGGATGGAGACCCAGTACTTC

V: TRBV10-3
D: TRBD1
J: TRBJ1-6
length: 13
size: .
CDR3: CAIRTGGDSPLHF
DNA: TGTGCCATCCGAACAGGGGGCGATTCACCCCTCCACTTT

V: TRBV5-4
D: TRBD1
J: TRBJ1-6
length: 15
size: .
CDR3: CASSLPGTGAVSLHF
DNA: TGTGCCAGCAGCTTGCCAGGGACAGGGGCAGTGTCCCTCCACTTT

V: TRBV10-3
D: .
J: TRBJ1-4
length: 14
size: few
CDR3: CAISGAWMEEKLFF
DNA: TGTGCCATCAGTGGTGCATGGATGGAGGAAAAACTGTTTTTT

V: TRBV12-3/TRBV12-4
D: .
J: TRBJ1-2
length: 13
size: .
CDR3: CASSPGMDYGYTF
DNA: TGTGCCAGCAGTCCCGGGATGGACTATGGCTACACCTTC

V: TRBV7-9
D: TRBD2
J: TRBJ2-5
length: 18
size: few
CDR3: CASSFETSGGLVMETQYF
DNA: TGTGCCAGCAGCTTCGAGACTAGCGGGGGGTTAGTTATGGAGACCCAGTACTTC

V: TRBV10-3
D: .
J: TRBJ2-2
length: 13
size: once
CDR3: CATQVAGTGELFF
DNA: TGTGCCACACAGGTGGCAGGGACCGGGGAGCTGTTTTTT

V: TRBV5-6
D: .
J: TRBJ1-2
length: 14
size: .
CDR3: CASSPPSGPYGYTF
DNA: TGTGCCAGCAGCCCTCCCAGCGGACCTTATGGCTACACCTTC

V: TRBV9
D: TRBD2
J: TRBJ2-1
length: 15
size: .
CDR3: CASSATGLAGDEQFF
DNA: TGTGCCAGCAGCGCGACTGGACTAGCGGGCGATGAGCAGTTCTTC

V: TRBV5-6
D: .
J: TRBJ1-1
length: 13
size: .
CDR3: CASSFRSGTEAFF
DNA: TGTGCCAGCAGCTTTAGGTCGGGCACTGAAGCTTTCTTT

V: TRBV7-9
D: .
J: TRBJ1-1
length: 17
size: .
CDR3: CASSSRGAGAMNTEAFF
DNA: TGTGCCAGCAGCTCCCGTGGGGCAGGGGCCATGAACACTGAAGCTTTCTTT

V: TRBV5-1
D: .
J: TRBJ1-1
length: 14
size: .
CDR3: CASSPHWSVTEAFF
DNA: TGCGCCAGCAGCCCCCACTGGAGTGTCACTGAAGCTTTCTTT

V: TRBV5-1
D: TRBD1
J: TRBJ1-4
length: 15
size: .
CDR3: CASSLGGQGREKLFF
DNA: TGCGCCAGCAGCTTGGGGGGACAGGGTAGAGAAAAACTGTTTTTT

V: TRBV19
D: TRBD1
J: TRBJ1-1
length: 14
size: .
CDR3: CASSINRGSTEAFF
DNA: TGTGCCAGTAGTATTAACAGGGGGAGCACTGAAGCTTTCTTT

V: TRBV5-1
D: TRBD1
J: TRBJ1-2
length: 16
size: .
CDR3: CASSLGQGNFDLGYTF
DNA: TGCGCCAGCAGCTTGGGACAGGGGAATTTCGATCTAGGCTACACCTTC

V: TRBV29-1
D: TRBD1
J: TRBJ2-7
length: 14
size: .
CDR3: CSVDFGTVPYEQYF
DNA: TGCAGCGTTGATTTTGGGACAGTTCCCTACGAGCAGTACTTC

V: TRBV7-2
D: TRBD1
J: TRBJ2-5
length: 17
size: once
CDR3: CASSQQGQGVWWETQYF
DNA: TGTGCCAGCAGCCAGCAGGGACAGGGGGTTTGGTGGGAGACCCAGTACTTC

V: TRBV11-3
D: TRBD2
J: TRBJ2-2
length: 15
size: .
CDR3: CASRPGGGDTGELFF
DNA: TGTGCCAGCCGCCCCGGGGGAGGGGACACCGGGGAGCTGTTTTTT

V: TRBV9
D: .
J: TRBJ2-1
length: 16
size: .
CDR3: CASTSGGWERVGEQFF
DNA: TGTGCCAGCACCTCCGGGGGTTGGGAGAGGGTAGGTGAGCAGTTCTTC

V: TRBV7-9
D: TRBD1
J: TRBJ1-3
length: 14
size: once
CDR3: CASRTGATGNTIYF
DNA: TGTGCCAGCAGGACAGGGGCTACTGGAAACACCATATATTTT

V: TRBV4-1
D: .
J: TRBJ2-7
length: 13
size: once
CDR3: CASSLRTDYEQYF
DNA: TGCGCCAGCAGCCTGCGGACAGACTACGAGCAGTACTTC

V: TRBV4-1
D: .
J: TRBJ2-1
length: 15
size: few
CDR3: CASSPLSGSDWEQFF
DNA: TGCGCCAGCAGCCCACTGAGCGGGTCGGATTGGGAGCAGTTCTTC

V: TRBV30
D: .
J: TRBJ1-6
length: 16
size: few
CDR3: CAWSYLGATYNSPLHF
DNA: TGTGCCTGGAGCTATTTGGGGGCCACCTATAATTCACCCCTCCACTTT

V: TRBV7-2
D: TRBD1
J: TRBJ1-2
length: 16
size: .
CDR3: CASSSQSRDRDHGYTF
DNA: TGTGCCAGCAGCTCTCAGTCCCGGGACAGGGACCATGGCTACACCTTC

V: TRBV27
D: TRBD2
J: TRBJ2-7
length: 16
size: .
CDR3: CASSVDLGLAGYEQYF
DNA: TGTGCCAGCAGTGTCGACCTGGGACTAGCGGGATACGAGCAGTACTTC

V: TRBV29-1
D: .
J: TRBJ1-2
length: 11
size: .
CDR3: CSVGGEGGYTF
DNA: TGCAGCGTTGGGGGGGAGGGTGGCTACACCTTC

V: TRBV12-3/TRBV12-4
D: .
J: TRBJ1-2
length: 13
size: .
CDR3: CASSLGRSYGYTF
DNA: TGTGCCAGCAGTTTAGGTAGGAGCTATGGCTACACCTTC

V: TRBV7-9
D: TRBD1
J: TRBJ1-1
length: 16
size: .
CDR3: CASSSPGQGGNTEAFF
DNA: TGTGCCAGCAGCTCACCGGGACAGGGGGGGAACACTGAAGCTTTCTTT

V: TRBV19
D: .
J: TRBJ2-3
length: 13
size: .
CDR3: CASSFTVTDTQYF
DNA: TGTGCCAGTAGTTTTACGGTCACAGATACGCAGTATTTT

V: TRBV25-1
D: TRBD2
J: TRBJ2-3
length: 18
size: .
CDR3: CASSGGLAGVPSTDTQYF
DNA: TGTGCCAGCAGTGGGGGACTAGCGGGGGTCCCTAGCACAGATACGCAGTATTTT

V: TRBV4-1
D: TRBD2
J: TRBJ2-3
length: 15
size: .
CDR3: CASSQSGSGVDTQYF
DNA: TGCGCCAGCAGCCAGAGCGGTAGCGGGGTAGATACGCAGTATTTT

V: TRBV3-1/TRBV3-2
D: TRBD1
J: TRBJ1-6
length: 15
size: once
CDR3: CASSQAGGTSSPLHF
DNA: TGTGCCAGCAGCCAAGCAGGGGGAACCTCTTCACCCCTCCACTTT

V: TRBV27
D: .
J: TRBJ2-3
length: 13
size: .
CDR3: CASSFRGADTQYF
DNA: TGTGCCAGCAGTTTTCGAGGCGCAGATACGCAGTATTTT

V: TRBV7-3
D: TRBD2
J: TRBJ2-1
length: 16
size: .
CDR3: CASSLKPLAGLNEQFF
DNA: TGTGCCAGCAGCTTAAAACCTCTAGCGGGGCTTAATGAGCAGTTCTTC

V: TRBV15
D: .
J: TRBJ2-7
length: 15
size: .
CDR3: CATSRDPGQNYEQYF
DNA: TGTGCCACCAGCAGAGATCCCGGACAGAACTACGAGCAGTACTTC

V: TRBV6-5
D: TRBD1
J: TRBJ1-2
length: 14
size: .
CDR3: CASSPSTGGSGYTF
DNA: TGTGCCAGCAGTCCGTCGACAGGGGGCTCGGGCTACACCTTC

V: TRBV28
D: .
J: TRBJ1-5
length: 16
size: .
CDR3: CASSVLGRVGNQPQHF
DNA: TGTGCCAGCAGTGTCCTAGGGAGGGTCGGCAATCAGCCCCAGCATTTT

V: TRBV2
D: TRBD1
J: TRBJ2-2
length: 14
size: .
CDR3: CASKRDRYTGELFF
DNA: TGTGCCAGCAAACGGGACAGATACACCGGGGAGCTGTTTTTT